This is a list of T cell receptor beta chains from one sample in a study of T cell changes during pregnancy in multiple sclerosis. Here immunoSEQ multiplex PCR was the method, and the copy in TCRdb shows in-frame clones only, minus some. The sample gives tens of thousands of clones, 91% of which show up once; roughly 2% is in the top ten. This material consisted of CD4+ T cells from peripheral blood mononuclear cells, taken after pregnancy. The origin of the receptors is a female donor in good health, enrolled as a control in a pregnancy study. Each CDR3 is given with its conserved first and last residue. The D gene is left open where the match is weak. A row's size may be missing; if present it is once, few, many or a size class.

- TRBJ1-2 TRBD1 TRBV10-3 CAINSGTGSGYGYTF TGTGCCATCAATTCCGGGACAGGGAGTGGCTATGGCTACACCTTC
- TRBJ2-2 TRBD2 TRBV7-2 CASSLRLAGVGTGELFF TGTGCCAGCAGCTTAAGACTAGCGGGAGTGGGCACCGGGGAGCTGTTTTTT
- TRBJ1-3 TRBD1 TRBV30 CASGTGGGNTIYF TGTGCCTCCGGGACAGGGGGAGGAAACACCATATATTTT
- TRBJ1-4 TRBD1 TRBV5-4 CASSNRGRTNEKLFF TGTGCCAGCAGCAACAGGGGGCGAACTAATGAAAAACTGTTTTTT
- TRBJ1-1 - TRBV15 CATSPRQREEAFF TGTGCCACCAGCCCCCGGCAGCGGGAAGAAGCTTTCTTT
- TRBJ1-1 TRBD1 TRBV30 CAWMTGPPGTEAFF TGTGCCTGGATGACAGGGCCCCCGGGCACTGAAGCTTTCTTT
- TRBJ2-7 - TRBV7-9 CASSLAPQPAYEQYF TGTGCCAGCAGCTTAGCGCCACAGCCAGCCTACGAGCAGTACTTC
- TRBJ2-7 - TRBV28 CASDVRGRYEQYF TGTGCCAGTGATGTAAGGGGCCGCTACGAGCAGTACTTC
- TRBJ2-7 - TRBV5-1 CASSYGSAFLSGTYEQYF TGCGCCAGCAGCTATGGCAGCGCCTTTTTATCTGGTACCTACGAGCAGTACTTC
once TRBJ2-7 TRBD1 TRBV10-1 CASSPGTGGAEQYF TGCGCCAGCAGCCCTGGGACAGGGGGAGCCGAGCAGTACTTC
- TRBJ2-1 TRBD1 TRBV10-1 CASSESPGGSYNEQFF TGCGCCAGCAGTGAGTCGCCAGGGGGCTCCTACAATGAGCAGTTCTTC
- TRBJ1-6 - TRBV7-9 CASSLAGHTGNSPLHF TGTGCCAGCAGCTTAGCGGGCCACACGGGGAATTCACCCCTCCACTTT
- TRBJ2-2 - TRBV5-1 CASSFWGTDTGELFF TGCGCCAGCAGCTTTTGGGGCACGGACACCGGGGAGCTGTTTTTT
- TRBJ2-2 TRBD1 TRBV27 CASTPRDRGPPGELFF TGTGCCAGCACTCCCCGGGACAGGGGACCACCCGGGGAGCTGTTTTTT
- TRBJ1-2 - TRBV7-8 CASSLGGDYGYTF TGTGCCAGCAGCTTAGGGGGCGACTATGGCTACACCTTC
- TRBJ2-2 TRBD2 TRBV5-6 CASSLQGTILTGELFF TGTGCCAGCAGCTTACAAGGGACTATCCTCACCGGGGAGCTGTTTTTT
- TRBJ1-6 TRBD1 TRBV27 CASRSDRAVFNSPLHF TGTGCCAGCAGATCAGACAGGGCCGTTTTTAATTCACCCCTCCACTTT
- TRBJ2-5 - TRBV19 CASSRGVQETQYF TGTGCCAGTAGTAGGGGGGTGCAAGAGACCCAGTACTTC
- TRBJ2-3 TRBD2 TRBV10-3 CAISEPRGGAPGTDTQYF TGTGCCATCAGTGAGCCCCGGGGGGGGGCGCCTGGCACAGATACGCAGTATTTT
- TRBJ1-4 - TRBV28 CASSFLTNEKLFF TGTGCCAGCAGTTTTCTCACTAATGAAAAACTGTTTTTT
- TRBJ1-3 - TRBV4-1 CASSQASGRGGGAYGNTIYF TGCGCCAGCAGCCAAGCCTCAGGTAGAGGGGGGGGCGCGTATGGAAACACCATATATTTT
- TRBJ2-7 TRBD2 TRBV28 CASIRVLAGSSYEQYF TGTGCCAGCATAAGAGTACTAGCGGGAAGCTCCTACGAGCAGTACTTC
- TRBJ2-6 - TRBV10-3 CAISIAGANVLTF TGTGCCATCTCTATTGCCGGGGCCAACGTCCTGACTTTC
few TRBJ1-4 TRBD1 TRBV15 CATSRGDGTGGEKLFF TGTGCCACCAGCAGAGGGGACGGGACAGGGGGCGAAAAACTGTTTTTT
- TRBJ2-3 - TRBV28 CASSGSSRLSGTDTQYF TGTGCCAGCAGTGGTTCATCGAGACTTTCCGGGACAGATACGCAGTATTTT
once TRBJ2-7 TRBD2 TRBV11-2 CASSLASGGSYEQYF TGTGCCAGCAGCTTAGCTAGCGGGGGCTCCTACGAGCAGTACTTC
- TRBJ1-2 - TRBV4-1 CASSRGGGYTF TGCGCCAGCAGCCGAGGGGGTGGCTACACCTTC
few TRBJ1-1 TRBD1 TRBV29-1 CSVSQTGNENTEAFF TGCAGCGTCTCCCAGACAGGGAACGAGAACACTGAAGCTTTCTTT
- TRBJ2-7 TRBD1 TRBV11-2 CASSGFRDRFYEQYF TGTGCCAGCTCGGGGTTTAGGGACAGGTTCTACGAGCAGTACTTC
- TRBJ2-5 - TRBV11-3 CASSLGGPSSETQYF TGTGCCAGCAGCTTAGGGGGCCCCTCTTCGGAGACCCAGTACTTC
- TRBJ1-4 - TRBV27 CASSFLPGGDEKLFF TGTGCCAGCAGTTTCCTCCCTGGGGGGGATGAAAAACTGTTTTTT
- TRBJ1-1 TRBD1 TRBV2 CASSLTGDTEAFF TGTGCCAGCAGTCTAACAGGGGACACTGAAGCTTTCTTT
- TRBJ1-1 - TRBV7-8 CASSPSWAPTEAFF TGTGCCAGCAGCCCCAGTTGGGCGCCCACTGAAGCTTTCTTT
- TRBJ1-6 - TRBV28 CASSKYKSGNSPLHF TGTGCCAGCAGCAAATACAAGTCGGGAAATTCACCCCTCCACTTT
- TRBJ2-5 - TRBV28 CASSLQGGETQYF TGTGCCAGCAGTCTACAGGGCGGGGAGACCCAGTACTTC
- TRBJ2-7 TRBD1 TRBV5-1 CASSSRDSTYEQYF TGCGCCAGCAGCAGCCGGGACAGTACCTACGAGCAGTACTTC
- TRBJ2-7 - TRBV27 CASSLAGAIYEQYF TGTGCCAGCAGTTTAGCGGGGGCTATCTACGAGCAGTACTTC
- TRBJ2-1 - TRBV18 CASSRLANEQFF TGTGCCAGCTCGCGACTGGCTAATGAGCAGTTCTTC
- TRBJ1-6 TRBD1 TRBV27 CASRVGTGNSPLHF TGTGCCAGCAGAGTTGGGACAGGCAATTCACCCCTCCACTTT
- TRBJ1-4 - TRBV20-1 CSARLREKLFF TGCAGTGCTAGGTTGAGGGAAAAACTGTTTTTT
once TRBJ2-1 TRBD1 TRBV19 CASSRRQGAFGWNEQFF TGTGCCAGTAGTAGAAGACAGGGGGCATTCGGTTGGAATGAGCAGTTCTTC
- TRBJ2-1 - TRBV4-1 CASRGSAYNEQFF TGCGCCAGCAGGGGTAGCGCCTACAATGAGCAGTTCTTC
- TRBJ1-1 TRBD1 TRBV18 CASSPRQGEAFF TGTGCCAGCTCACCTAGACAGGGTGAAGCTTTCTTT
- TRBJ2-2 - TRBV7-9 CASIASKGLPNTGELFF TGTGCCAGCATTGCGTCGAAGGGACTTCCGAACACCGGGGAGCTGTTTTTT
few TRBJ1-5 TRBD1 TRBV19 CASSPETGEGQPQHF TGTGCCAGTAGCCCCGAAACAGGGGAAGGGCAGCCCCAGCATTTT